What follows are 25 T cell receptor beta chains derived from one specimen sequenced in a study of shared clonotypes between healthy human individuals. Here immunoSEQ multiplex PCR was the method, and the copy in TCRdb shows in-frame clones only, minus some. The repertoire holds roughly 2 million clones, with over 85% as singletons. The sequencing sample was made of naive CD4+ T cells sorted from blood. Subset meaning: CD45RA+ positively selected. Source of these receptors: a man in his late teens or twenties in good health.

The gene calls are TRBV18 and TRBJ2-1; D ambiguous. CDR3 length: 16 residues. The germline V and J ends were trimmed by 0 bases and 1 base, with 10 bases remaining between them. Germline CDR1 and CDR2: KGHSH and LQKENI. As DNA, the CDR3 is TGTGCCAGCTCACCACCGCTGGCAGAGTCCTACAATGAGCAGTTCTTC. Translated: CASSPPLAESYNEQFF.

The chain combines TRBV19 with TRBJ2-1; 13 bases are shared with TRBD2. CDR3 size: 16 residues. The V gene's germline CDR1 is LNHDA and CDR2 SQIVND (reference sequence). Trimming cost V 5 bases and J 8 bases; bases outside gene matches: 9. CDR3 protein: CASSPGLAGAADEQFF. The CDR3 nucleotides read TGTGCCAGTAGTCCAGGACTAGCGGGAGCAGCAGATGAGCAGTTCTTC.

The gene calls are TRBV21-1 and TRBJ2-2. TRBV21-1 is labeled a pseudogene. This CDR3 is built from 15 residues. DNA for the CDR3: TGTGCCAGCAGCAAAGATTGGCCGATGGGCGGGGAGCTGTTTTTT. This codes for CASSKDWPMGGELFF.

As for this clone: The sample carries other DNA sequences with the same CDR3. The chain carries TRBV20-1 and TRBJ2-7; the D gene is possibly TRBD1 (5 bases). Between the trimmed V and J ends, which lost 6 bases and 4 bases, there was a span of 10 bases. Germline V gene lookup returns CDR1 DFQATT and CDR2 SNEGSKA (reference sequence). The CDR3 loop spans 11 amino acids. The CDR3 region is CSASSGYEQYF. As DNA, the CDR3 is TGCAGTGCAAGCTCAGGGTACGAGCAGTACTTC.

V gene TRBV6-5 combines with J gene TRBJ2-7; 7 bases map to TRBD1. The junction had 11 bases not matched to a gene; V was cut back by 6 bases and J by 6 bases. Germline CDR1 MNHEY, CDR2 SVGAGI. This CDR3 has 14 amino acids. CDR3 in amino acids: CASRNFWDSPEQYF. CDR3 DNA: TGTGCCAGCAGGAACTTTTGGGACAGTCCCGAGCAGTACTTC.

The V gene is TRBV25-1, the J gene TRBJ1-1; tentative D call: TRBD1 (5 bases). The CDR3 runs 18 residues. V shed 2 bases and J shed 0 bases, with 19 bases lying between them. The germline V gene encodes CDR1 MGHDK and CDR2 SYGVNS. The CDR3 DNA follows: TGTGCCAGCAGTGAAGGGTCAGGGCGGACAATAATGAACACTGAAGCTTTCTTT. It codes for CASSEGSGRTIMNTEAFF.

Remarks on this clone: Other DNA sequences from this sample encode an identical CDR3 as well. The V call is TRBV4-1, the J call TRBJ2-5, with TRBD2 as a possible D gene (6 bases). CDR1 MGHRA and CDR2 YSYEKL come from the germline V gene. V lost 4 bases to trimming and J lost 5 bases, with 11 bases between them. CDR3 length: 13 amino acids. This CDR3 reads CASSRSRGETQYF. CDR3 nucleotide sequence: TGCGCCAGCAGCCGGAGCCGGGGGGAGACCCAGTACTTC.

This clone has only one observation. The CDR3 nucleotides read TGCGCCAGCAGCACCACGACAGGGAGCTCTGGAAACACCATATATTTT. Translating it yields CASSTTTGSSGNTIYF. The chain is built from TRBV5-1 and TRBJ1-3; TRBD1 matches at 7 bases. CDR3 length: 16 amino acids. Trimming cost V 4 bases and J 0 bases; bases outside gene matches: 7. Germline V gene lookup returns CDR1 SGHRS and CDR2 YFSETQ.

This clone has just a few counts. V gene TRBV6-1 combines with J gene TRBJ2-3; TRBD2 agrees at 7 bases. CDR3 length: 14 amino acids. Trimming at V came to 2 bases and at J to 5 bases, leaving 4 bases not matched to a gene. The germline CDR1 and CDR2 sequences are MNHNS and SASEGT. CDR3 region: CASSERRERDTQYF. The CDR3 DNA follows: TGTGCCAGCAGTGAAAGGCGGGAGCGAGATACGCAGTATTTT.

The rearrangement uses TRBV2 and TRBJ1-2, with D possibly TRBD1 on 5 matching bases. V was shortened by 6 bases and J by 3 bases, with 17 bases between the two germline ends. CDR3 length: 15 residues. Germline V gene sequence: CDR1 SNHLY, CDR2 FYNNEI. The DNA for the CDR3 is TGTGCCAGCAGGCCGGAGTCGGGACCCGACTATGGCTACACCTTC. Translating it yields CASRPESGPDYGYTF.

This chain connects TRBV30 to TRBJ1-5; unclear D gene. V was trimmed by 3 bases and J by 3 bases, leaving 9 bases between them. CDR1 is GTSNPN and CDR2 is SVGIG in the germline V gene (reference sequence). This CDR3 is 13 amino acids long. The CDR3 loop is CAWSGSHNQPQHF. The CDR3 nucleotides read TGTGCCTGGAGCGGCAGCCACAATCAGCCCCAGCATTTT.

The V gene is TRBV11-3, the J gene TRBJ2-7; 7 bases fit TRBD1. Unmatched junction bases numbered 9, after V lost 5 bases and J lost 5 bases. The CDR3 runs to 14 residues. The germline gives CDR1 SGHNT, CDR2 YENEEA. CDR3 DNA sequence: TGTGCCAGCAGCCCAGGGGGTTGGGGCCACGAGCAGTACTTC. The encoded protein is CASSPGGWGHEQYF. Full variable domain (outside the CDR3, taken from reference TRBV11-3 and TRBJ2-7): EAGVVQSPRYKIIEKKQPVAFWCNPISGHNTLYWYLQNLGQGPELLIRYENEEAVDDSQLPKDRFSAERLKGVDSTLKIQPAELGDSAVYLCASSPGGWGHEQYFGPGTRLTVT.

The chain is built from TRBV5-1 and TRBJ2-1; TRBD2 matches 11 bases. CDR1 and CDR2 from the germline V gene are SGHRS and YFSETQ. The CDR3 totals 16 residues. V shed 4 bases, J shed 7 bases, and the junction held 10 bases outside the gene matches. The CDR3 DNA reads TGCGCCAGCAGCAGGTTACTAGCGGGAGATCTGAATGAGCAGTTCTTC. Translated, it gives CASSRLLAGDLNEQFF. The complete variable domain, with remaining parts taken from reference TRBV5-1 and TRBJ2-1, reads KAGVTQTPRYLIKTRGQQVTLSCSPISGHRSVSWYQQTPGQGLQFLFEYFSETQRNKGNFPGRFSGRQFSNSRSEMNVSTLELGDSALYLCASSRLLAGDLNEQFFGPGTRLTVL.

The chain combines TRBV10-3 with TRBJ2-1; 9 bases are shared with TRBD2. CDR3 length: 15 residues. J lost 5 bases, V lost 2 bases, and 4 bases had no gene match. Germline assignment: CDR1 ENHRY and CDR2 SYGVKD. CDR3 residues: CAISEGLAFHNEQFF. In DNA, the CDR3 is TGTGCCATCAGTGAGGGACTAGCGTTCCACAATGAGCAGTTCTTC.

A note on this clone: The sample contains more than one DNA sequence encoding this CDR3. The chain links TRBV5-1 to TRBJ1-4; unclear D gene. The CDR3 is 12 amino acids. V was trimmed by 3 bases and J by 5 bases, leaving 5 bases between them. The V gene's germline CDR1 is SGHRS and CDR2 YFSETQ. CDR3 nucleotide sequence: TGCGCCAGCAGCTCTGGGAATGAAAAACTGTTTTTT. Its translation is CASSSGNEKLFF.

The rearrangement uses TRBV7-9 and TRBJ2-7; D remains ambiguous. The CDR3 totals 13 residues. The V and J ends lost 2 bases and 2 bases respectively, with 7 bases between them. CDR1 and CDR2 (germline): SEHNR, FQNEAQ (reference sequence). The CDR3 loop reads CASSLTPTYEQYF. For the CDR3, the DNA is TGTGCCAGCAGCTTAACACCCACCTACGAGCAGTACTTC.

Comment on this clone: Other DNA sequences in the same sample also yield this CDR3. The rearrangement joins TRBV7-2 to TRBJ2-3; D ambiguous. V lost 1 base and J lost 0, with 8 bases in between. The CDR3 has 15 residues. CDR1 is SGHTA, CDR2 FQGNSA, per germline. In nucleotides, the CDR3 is TGTGCCAGCAGCTTAGTGGCTTCTAGCACAGATACGCAGTATTTT. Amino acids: CASSLVASSTDTQYF.

CDR3 sequence reads: CASSLDPYEQYF. CDR3 in DNA: TGTGCCAGCAGCTTAGACCCCTACGAGCAGTACTTC. The chain uses TRBV7-2 and TRBJ2-7; D unresolved. V was shortened by 1 base and J by 2 bases, with 3 bases between the two germline ends. CDR1 is SGHTA and CDR2 is FQGNSA in the germline V gene. CDR3 length: 12 residues.

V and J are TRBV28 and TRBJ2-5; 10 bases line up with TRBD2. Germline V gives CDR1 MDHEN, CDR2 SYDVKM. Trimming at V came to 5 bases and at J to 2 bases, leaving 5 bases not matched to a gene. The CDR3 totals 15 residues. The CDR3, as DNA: TGTGCCAGCAGTCCCGGTAGCGGGGGGCAAGAGACCCAGTACTTC. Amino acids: CASSPGSGGQETQYF.

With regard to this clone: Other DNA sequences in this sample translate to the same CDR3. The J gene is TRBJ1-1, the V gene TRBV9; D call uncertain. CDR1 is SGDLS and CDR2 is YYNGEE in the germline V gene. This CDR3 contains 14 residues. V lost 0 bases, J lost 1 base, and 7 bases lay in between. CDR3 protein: CASSVGSGNTEAFF. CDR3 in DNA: TGTGCCAGCAGCGTAGGGTCGGGGAACACTGAAGCTTTCTTT.

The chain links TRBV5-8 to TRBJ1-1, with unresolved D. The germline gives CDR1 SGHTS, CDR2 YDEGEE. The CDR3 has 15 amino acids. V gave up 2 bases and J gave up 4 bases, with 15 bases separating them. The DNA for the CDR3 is TGTGCCAGCAGCTTTTACCGTTCGGTGGGCACTGAAGCTTTCTTT. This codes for CASSFYRSVGTEAFF.

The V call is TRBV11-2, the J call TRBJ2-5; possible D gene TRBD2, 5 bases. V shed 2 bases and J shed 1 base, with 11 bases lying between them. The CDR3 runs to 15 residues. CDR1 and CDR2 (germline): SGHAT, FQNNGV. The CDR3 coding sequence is TGTGCCAGCAGCTTACAGAGCGGAGTCCAAGAGACCCAGTACTTC. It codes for CASSLQSGVQETQYF. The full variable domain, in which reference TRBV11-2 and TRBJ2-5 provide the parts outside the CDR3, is EAGVAQSPRYKIIEKRQSVAFWCNPISGHATLYWYQQILGQGPKLLIQFQNNGVVDDSQLPKDRFSAERLKGVDSTLKIQPAKLEDSAVYLCASSLQSGVQETQYFGPGTRLLVL.

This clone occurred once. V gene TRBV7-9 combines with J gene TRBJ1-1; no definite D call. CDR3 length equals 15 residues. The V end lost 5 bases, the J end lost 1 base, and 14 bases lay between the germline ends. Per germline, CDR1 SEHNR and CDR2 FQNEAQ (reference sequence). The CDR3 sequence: CASSPLFGGNTEAFF. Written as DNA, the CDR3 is TGTGCCAGCAGCCCATTATTCGGTGGGAACACTGAAGCTTTCTTT.

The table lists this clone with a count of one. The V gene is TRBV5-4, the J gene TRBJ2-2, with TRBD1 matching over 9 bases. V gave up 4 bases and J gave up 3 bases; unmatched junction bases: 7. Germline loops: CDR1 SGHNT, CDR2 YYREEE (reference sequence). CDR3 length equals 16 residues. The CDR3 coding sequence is TGTGCCAGCAGCCGACAGGGGGGCGGGCACACCGGGGAGCTGTTTTTT. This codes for CASSRQGGGHTGELFF.

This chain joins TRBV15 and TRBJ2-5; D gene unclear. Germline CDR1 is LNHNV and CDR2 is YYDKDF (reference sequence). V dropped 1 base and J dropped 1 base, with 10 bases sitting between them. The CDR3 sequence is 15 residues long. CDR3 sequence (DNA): TGTGCCACCAGCAGAGTGAAGTGGATCCAAGAGACCCAGTACTTC. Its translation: CATSRVKWIQETQYF.